This TCR beta chain was sequenced in a study of CD8 T cells in Susac syndrome. After extraction with the RNeasy kit, about 0.45 to 1 ug of the RNA was reverse transcribed using random hexamers. Each CDR3 protein is one row after TCRdb ran MiXCR on the immunoSEQ multiplex PCR reads. Of hundreds of thousands of distinct CDR3 sequences listed, around 89% are singletons. Germline V gene lookup returns CDR1 MGHDK and CDR2 SYGVNS. The germline V and J ends were trimmed by 1 base and 5 bases, with 14 bases remaining between them. CDR3 length equals 15 residues. This sequence originates from a human donor with multiple sclerosis. Material for sequencing was CD8+ T cells from PBMCs. V gene TRBV25-1 combines with J gene TRBJ1-2, with TRBD1 as a possible D gene (5 bases). The CDR3 DNA reads as TGTGCCAGCAGTGAATCTGGAGGGGTAGTTTATGGCTACACCTTC. Protein sequence: CASSESGGVVYGYTF.